These 19 T cell receptor beta chains were all obtained from the same sample, sequenced in a study of blood T cell repertoires in COVID-19. Assay used: immunoSEQ multiplex PCR; TCRdb lists only in-frame clones, some missing. The sample consists of about 210,000 clones, roughly 91% of them appearing once. The sequenced sample consisted of PBMCs or T cells enriched from blood (not recorded which). The receptors were gathered from a man aged 25-40 years in a cohort exposed to, infected with or recovered from COVID-19 (not recorded which).

This rearrangement joins TRBV27 to TRBJ2-4; D call uncertain. The CDR3 has 13 amino acids. V shed 5 bases and J shed 0 bases, with 5 bases lying between them. Per the germline V gene, CDR1 is MNHEY and CDR2 is SMNVEV (reference sequence). Here the CDR3 DNA reads TGTGCCAGCAGTCCACTAGCCAAAAACATTCAGTACTTC. Amino acids: CASSPLAKNIQYF.

The rearrangement links TRBV20-1 to TRBJ1-2; 8 bases map to TRBD1. The V gene end was trimmed by 3 bases and the J gene end by 8 bases; junction bases not matched to a gene: 8. This CDR3 is built from 13 residues. The germline CDR1 and CDR2 sequences are DFQATT and SNEGSKA (reference sequence). The CDR3 sequence is CSASPDRGIGYTF. As DNA, the CDR3 is TGCAGTGCTAGTCCCGACAGGGGAATCGGCTACACCTTC.

This rearrangement joins TRBV18 to TRBJ2-1; TRBD1 is a possible D gene (5 bases). The CDR3 runs to 18 residues. The V and J ends lost 0 bases and 4 bases respectively, with 19 bases between them. Looked up from germline, CDR1 is KGHSH and CDR2 is LQKENI. The CDR3 loop reads CASSPPSRRGLFYNEQFF. The CDR3 DNA reads as TGTGCCAGCTCACCACCGAGTAGAAGGGGTTTATTTTACAATGAGCAGTTCTTC. Using reference TRBV18 and TRBJ2-1 for the parts outside the CDR3, the full variable domain is NAGVMQNPRHLVRRRGQEARLRCSPMKGHSHVYWYRQLPEEGLKFMVYLQKENIIDESGMPKERFSAEFPKEGPSILRIQQVVRGDSAAYFCASSPPSRRGLFYNEQFFGPGTRLTVL.

The chain uses TRBV5-1 and TRBJ1-2; 8 bases agree with TRBD1. Trimming removed 7 bases from V and 4 bases from J; junction bases left unmatched: 9. Per the germline V gene, CDR1 is SGHRS and CDR2 is YFSETQ. The CDR3 length is 14 residues. The CDR3 is CASGRQGLSYGYTF. The CDR3 nucleotides are TGCGCCAGCGGCAGACAGGGGTTAAGCTATGGCTACACCTTC.

The rearrangement joins TRBV19 to TRBJ1-2, with D possibly matching TRBD1 (5 bases). Between the trimmed V and J ends, which lost 3 bases and 4 bases, there was a span of 9 bases. The CDR3 is 13 amino acids. Germline values: CDR1 LNHDA, CDR2 SQIVND (reference sequence). CDR3 DNA: TGTGCCAGTAGTATTCCAGGGTCCTATGGCTACACCTTC. The encoded protein is CASSIPGSYGYTF.

This chain links TRBV28 with TRBJ2-7; TRBD2 matches 14 bases. The CDR3 has 18 residues. After removal of 4 bases from V and 4 bases from J, the junction contained 12 bases not matched to a gene. CDR1 and CDR2 (germline): MDHEN, SYDVKM. This CDR3 reads CASSSPPGTSGSAYEQYF. The CDR3 bases are TGTGCCAGCAGTTCCCCGCCCGGGACTAGCGGGAGCGCGTACGAGCAGTACTTC.

J is TRBJ2-5 and V is TRBV7-2, with D maybe TRBD2 (5 bases). The CDR3 totals 15 residues. Trimming removed 5 bases from V and 7 bases from J, with 20 bases in between. Germline CDR1 reads SGHTA; CDR2 reads FQGNSA. CDR3 amino acids: CASSPRASGLGTQYF. The CDR3, as DNA: TGTGCCAGCAGCCCCCGGGCCAGCGGCCTAGGGACCCAGTACTTC.

This clone came up many times. V gene TRBV19 combines with J gene TRBJ2-1; D perhaps matches TRBD1 (5 bases). There are 14 residues in the CDR3. Germline-derived CDR1 and CDR2 are LNHDA and SQIVND (reference sequence). V shed 3 bases and J shed 4 bases, with 10 bases lying between them. This CDR3 reads CASSMQGVYNEQFF. CDR3 in DNA: TGTGCCAGTAGTATGCAAGGGGTGTACAATGAGCAGTTCTTC.

J is TRBJ1-6 and V is TRBV13, with a possible D match to TRBD1 (5 bases). This CDR3 region has 15 residues. Trimming pared 5 bases from V and 2 bases from J, leaving 10 bases between. Germline loops: CDR1 PRHDT, CDR2 FYEKMQ (reference sequence). Here the CDR3 reads CASSDRTTYNSPLHF. In DNA form, the CDR3 reads TGTGCCAGCAGCGACCGGACAACCTATAATTCACCCCTCCACTTT. The complete variable domain, with remaining parts taken from reference TRBV13 and TRBJ1-6, reads AAGVIQSPRHLIKEKRETATLKCYPIPRHDTVYWYQQGPGQDPQFLISFYEKMQSDKGSIPDRFSAQQFSDYHSELNMSSLELGDSALYFCASSDRTTYNSPLHFGNGTRLTVT.

This chain uses TRBV19 with TRBJ1-4; the D gene is possibly TRBD1 (5 bases). The V end lost 5 bases, the J end lost 4 bases, and 14 bases lay between the germline ends. The CDR3 is made up of 15 amino acids. CDR1 and CDR2 (germline): LNHDA, SQIVND (reference sequence). Here the CDR3 DNA reads TGTGCCAGTAGTCTTGCGACAGCCATTAATGAAAAACTGTTTTTT. Its protein product is CASSLATAINEKLFF.

The V gene is TRBV6-5, the J gene TRBJ2-7, with TRBD2 identical over 8 bases. Germline CDR1 is MNHEY and CDR2 is SVGAGI. CDR3 length: 16 amino acids. The V segment lost 2 bases and the J segment 0 bases; nucleotides outside the gene matches: 6. In DNA, the CDR3 is TGTGCCAGCAGTTACCGACTAGCGTCGAGCTCCTACGAGCAGTACTTC. This encodes CASSYRLASSSYEQYF.

The CDR3 nucleotides read TGTGCCAGCAGCGTAGATCCACAGGGGGCGGCCAAAAACATTCAGTACTTC. Amino acid sequence: CASSVDPQGAAKNIQYF. The chain recombines TRBV9 with TRBJ2-4, with 9 bases fitting TRBD1. The germline V gene encodes CDR1 SGDLS and CDR2 YYNGEE. This CDR3 has 17 amino acids. V lost 0 bases to trimming and J lost 1 base; unmatched junction nucleotides: 5.

The chain is built from TRBV27 and TRBJ2-1; D is perhaps TRBD1 (6 bases). Germline V gene lookup returns CDR1 MNHEY and CDR2 SMNVEV (reference sequence). Trimming shortened V by 2 bases and J by 2 bases, and 13 bases separated the two germline ends. The CDR3 consists of 16 residues. The CDR3 DNA is TGTGCCAGCAGTTTACGAGGGACATCGGCCTACAATGAGCAGTTCTTC. Translated: CASSLRGTSAYNEQFF.

The chain employs TRBV27 and TRBJ2-7; maybe TRBD1 (5 bases). Deletions cut 5 bases from V and 6 bases from J, with 11 bases between. Germline assignment: CDR1 MNHEY and CDR2 SMNVEV (reference sequence). The length of the CDR3 is 12 residues. The CDR3 coding sequence is TGTGCCAGCAGTCGGCCCCAGGGCGAGCAGTACTTC. This codes for CASSRPQGEQYF.

This clone was seen only once. The chain combines TRBV7-9 with TRBJ2-5; D gene unclear. Germline CDR1 SEHNR, CDR2 FQNEAQ (reference sequence). CDR3 length equals 10 residues. V lost 5 bases and J 4 bases, leaving 2 bases between the germline ends. The CDR3 DNA reads TGTGCCAGCAGCCGAGAGACCCAGTACTTC. It is translated as CASSRETQYF.

This clone showed up just a few times. J is TRBJ2-7 and V is TRBV25-1; 13 bases are a match to TRBD2. The CDR3 consists of 17 residues. The V and J ends lost 4 bases and 5 bases, in that order; junction bases with no gene match: 11. Germline CDR1 MGHDK, CDR2 SYGVNS. In nucleotides, the CDR3 is TGTGCCAGCAGTGCTCGCCCGGGACTAGCGGGACGAGACGAGCAGTACTTC. Translating it yields CASSARPGLAGRDEQYF.

V and J are TRBV11-2 and TRBJ2-1; 8 nucleotides agree with TRBD2. Looked up from germline, CDR1 is SGHAT and CDR2 is FQNNGV. V gave up 0 bases and J gave up 6 bases; unmatched junction bases: 4. The CDR3 contains 15 residues. The CDR3 DNA reads as TGTGCCAGCAGCTTAGACAGGGCGGGGGGCAATGAGCAGTTCTTC. This codes for CASSLDRAGGNEQFF.

Comment on this clone: At one end the junction does not follow the germline gene, possibly because of a read error. The chain is built from TRBV28 and TRBJ1-1; D not resolved. Germline lookup yields CDR1 MDHEN and CDR2 SYDVKM. The CDR3 covers 11 residues. CDR3 amino acids: CASNLGRWSNF. The CDR3 region has the DNA TGTGCCAGCAATTTAGGCCGCTGGAGTAACTTT.

The V call is TRBV7-9, the J call TRBJ1-4; 9 bases line up with TRBD1. Germline trimming cut 5 bases from V and 7 bases from J; bases unmatched to any gene: 11. This CDR3 region has 16 residues. Germline CDR1 is SEHNR and CDR2 is FQNEAQ (reference sequence). CDR3 loop: CASSHPGQGSLEKLFF. As DNA, the CDR3 is TGTGCCAGCAGCCACCCGGGACAGGGCAGTCTTGAAAAACTGTTTTTT.